These 3 T cell receptor beta chains were all obtained from the same sample, sequenced in a study of cytomegalovirus exposure and HLA in healthy donors. The PCR contained 60 Vbeta and 13 Jbeta primers. The repertoire was sequenced with immunoSEQ multiplex PCR; TCRdb's copy has only in-frame clones and lacks some. The sample consists of 130,000 or so clones, 70% to 80% of them appearing once. Sequences were obtained from PBMCs. The receptors originated from a female donor in good health and CMV-seronegative.

The gene calls are TRBV2 and TRBJ2-7; perhaps TRBD1 as D (7 bases). CDR3 length: 12 residues. The germline gives CDR1 SNHLY, CDR2 FYNNEI. V lost 7 bases and J lost 6, with 13 bases in between. The CDR3 DNA sequence: TGTGCCAGCAATACCCAGGGGGGCGAGCAGTACTTC. Translation gives CASNTQGGEQYF. Filled out from reference TRBV2 and TRBJ2-7, the complete variable domain reads EPEVTQTPSHQVTQMGQEVILRCVPISNHLYFYWYRQILGQKVEFLVSFYNNEISEKSEIFDDQFSVERPDGSNFTLKIRSTKLEDSAMYFCASNTQGGEQYFGPGTRLTVT.

This clone appeared a few times. V usage is TRBV27 and J usage is TRBJ2-3, with 8 bases matching TRBD2. Germline trimming cut 5 bases from V and 5 bases from J; bases unmatched to any gene: 9. Per germline, CDR1 MNHEY and CDR2 SMNVEV (reference sequence). CDR3 length equals 15 residues. CDR3 amino acids: CASSLRTSQGDTQYF. CDR3 nucleotide sequence: TGTGCCAGCAGTCTACGGACTAGCCAGGGAGATACGCAGTATTTT.

The gene calls are TRBV7-9 and TRBJ2-1; a weak D match, TRBD2 (5 bases). Germline V lookup: CDR1 SEHNR, CDR2 FQNEAQ (reference sequence). This CDR3 is 18 amino acids long. V shed 1 base and J shed 4 bases, with 20 bases lying between them. The CDR3 here is CASSLGLASSSTYNEQFF. DNA for the CDR3: TGTGCCAGCAGCTTAGGTCTAGCTAGTTCCTCCACATACAATGAGCAGTTCTTC.